The source of this TCR beta chain is a study of cytomegalovirus exposure and HLA in healthy donors. Trimming took 5 bases from V and 2 from J, leaving 14 bases between them. Germline-derived CDR1 and CDR2 are SEHNR and FQNEAQ (reference sequence). The CDR3 has 15 amino acids. This clone was recorded a few times. Its antigen is unidentified. PCR used 60 Vbeta primers and 13 Jbeta primers. Profiling relied on immunoSEQ multiplex PCR, and the TCRdb table lists in-frame clones only, not all of them. The table records fewer than 250,000 clones, around 85% of them present only once. General study results and limits: Certain indistinguishable V segments, among them TRBV6-2 and TRBV6-3, were excluded.

This TCR derives from a girl aged 2 to 10 in good health and CMV-seronegative. This rearrangement joins TRBV7-9 to TRBJ2-3; D is possibly TRBD2 (6 bases). What was sequenced was PBMCs. For the CDR3, the DNA is TGTGCCAGCAGCCCGGGACTCCTGTACACAGATACGCAGTATTTT. This sequence encodes CASSPGLLYTDTQYF.